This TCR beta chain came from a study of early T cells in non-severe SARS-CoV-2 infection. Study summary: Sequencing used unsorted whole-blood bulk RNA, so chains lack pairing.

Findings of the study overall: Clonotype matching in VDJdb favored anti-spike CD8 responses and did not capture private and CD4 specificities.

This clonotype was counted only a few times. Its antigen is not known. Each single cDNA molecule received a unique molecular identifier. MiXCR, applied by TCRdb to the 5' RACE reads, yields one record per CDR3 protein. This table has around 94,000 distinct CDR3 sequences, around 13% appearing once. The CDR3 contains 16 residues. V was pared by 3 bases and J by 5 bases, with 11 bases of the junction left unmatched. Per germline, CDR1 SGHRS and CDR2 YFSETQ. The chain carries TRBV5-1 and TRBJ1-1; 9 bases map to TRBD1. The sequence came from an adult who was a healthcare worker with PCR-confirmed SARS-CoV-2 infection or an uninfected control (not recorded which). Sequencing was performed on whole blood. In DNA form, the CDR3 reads TGCGCCAGCAGCTCAAAACCGGGACAGGGTAAAACTGAAGCTTTCTTT. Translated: CASSSKPGQGKTEAFF.